Listed below are T cell receptor beta chains from one sample, sequenced in a study of siplizumab effects on memory and regulatory T cells. Method: immunoSEQ multiplex PCR; TCRdb's copy keeps in-frame clones and lacks some. The data show some 96,000 clones, with 94% seen just once and approximately 1.3% held by the top ten. The sample was non-Treg CD4+ T cells sorted from blood. The receptors were sampled from a human donor in good health. Each CDR3 is given with its conserved first and last residue. The D gene is left open where the match is weak. Size is omitted from some rows. Given values are once, few, many or a class for expanded clones.

clone_size,d_call,v_call,j_call,cdr3_nt,cdr3_aa
NA,NA,TRBV5-1,TRBJ2-1,TGCGCCAGCAGCGAACCACCGGGTGAGCAGTTCTTC,CASSEPPGEQFF
NA,TRBD2,TRBV7-9,TRBJ2-5,TGTGCCAGCAGCTTAGCGGGGGGGGAGACCCAGTACTTC,CASSLAGGETQYF
NA,NA,TRBV5-8,TRBJ2-7,TGTGCCAGCAGCCAAGTGTTAGGATCCTACGAGCAGTACTTC,CASSQVLGSYEQYF
NA,TRBD1,TRBV5-1,TRBJ2-2,TGCGCCAGCAGCCGGGACAGGACCCTCGGAGCCGGGGAGCTGTTTTTT,CASSRDRTLGAGELFF
NA,NA,TRBV10-3,TRBJ2-5,TGTGCCATCAAGGCGAACGCCGGAGAGACCCAGTACTTC,CAIKANAGETQYF
NA,TRBD2,TRBV7-2,TRBJ2-1,TGTGCCAGCAGCTTGGGACTAGCGGGAGTGCTAAGGTTCTTC,CASSLGLAGVLRFF
NA,NA,TRBV19,TRBJ2-2,TGTGCCAGTTTAAGACGGGGCCTAAACACCGGGGAGCTGTTTTTT,CASLRRGLNTGELFF
NA,NA,TRBV19,TRBJ2-7,TGTGCCAGTAGTATTCAAGGCTACGAGCAGTACTTC,CASSIQGYEQYF
NA,TRBD1,TRBV19,TRBJ2-7,TGTGCCAGTTCGAAGGGGACAGGCTCCTACGAGCAGTACTTC,CASSKGTGSYEQYF
NA,NA,TRBV29-1,TRBJ2-1,TGCAGCGTTGAAGTAGGCCGGGACTCCGGTAAGCAGTTCTTC,CSVEVGRDSGKQFF
NA,NA,TRBV11-2,TRBJ2-2,TGTGCCAGCCAGGGGAGGGGGCGTTTGCGCACCGGGGAGCTGTTTTTT,CASQGRGRLRTGELFF
NA,NA,TRBV15,TRBJ2-1,TGTGCCACCAGCAGAGGACAGGCTTATGAGCAGTTCTTC,CATSRGQAYEQFF
NA,NA,TRBV11-2,TRBJ2-1,TGTGCCAGCAGGGCATTGGCCAACTACAATGAGCAGTTCTTC,CASRALANYNEQFF
NA,NA,TRBV10-3,TRBJ1-3,TGTGCCATCACGGACAGTACAGGAAACACCATATATTTT,CAITDSTGNTIYF
NA,NA,TRBV7-9,TRBJ1-3,TGTGCCAGCAGCTTAGCGTCCGGCAGAGGAAACACCATATATTTT,CASSLASGRGNTIYF
NA,NA,TRBV7-9,TRBJ2-7,TGTGCCAGCAGCTTAGCGGAAGCGGCAGACTACGAGCAGTACTTC,CASSLAEAADYEQYF
NA,NA,TRBV28,TRBJ2-4,TGTGCCAGCAGTCAGTTCCCGGACATTCAGTACTTC,CASSQFPDIQYF
NA,TRBD2,TRBV9,TRBJ2-1,TGTGCCAGCAGCACGCTAAGGGGACTAGCGTTACGGGACCCCTACAATGAGCAGTTCTTC,CASSTLRGLALRDPYNEQFF
NA,TRBD2,TRBV19,TRBJ2-3,TGTGCCAGTAGGGGTTGGCGGGAGGGCCTGAATACGCAGTATTTT,CASRGWREGLNTQYF
NA,TRBD2,TRBV9,TRBJ2-5,TGTGCCAGCAGCGTAGCTCCGGCTAGCGGGAGGGAGACCCAGTACTTC,CASSVAPASGRETQYF
NA,TRBD1,TRBV27,TRBJ1-5,TGTGCCAGCAGCCCGGACAGGGGCGGTCAGCCCCAGCATTTT,CASSPDRGGQPQHF
NA,NA,TRBV15,TRBJ1-4,TGTGCCACCAGCAGAGTTTCCGGGACTAATGAAAAACTGTTTTTT,CATSRVSGTNEKLFF
once,TRBD1,TRBV9,TRBJ2-1,TGTGCCAGCAGCTTTGGGACAGACAATGAGCAGTTCTTC,CASSFGTDNEQFF
NA,NA,TRBV5-4,TRBJ2-2,TGTGCCAGCAGCTTGAAAAGGGAAACCGGGGAGCTGTTTTTT,CASSLKRETGELFF
few,NA,TRBV5-1,TRBJ2-7,TGCGCCAGCAGCTTGGATTTACAGTCGGCAATTCATTCCTACGAGCAGTACTTC,CASSLDLQSAIHSYEQYF
NA,NA,TRBV5-1,TRBJ2-1,TGCGCCAGCAGCTTGGCCACCCACAATGAGCAGTTCTTC,CASSLATHNEQFF
NA,TRBD2,TRBV6-5,TRBJ2-5,TGTGCCAGCAGTAGACCCTCCGGGCGGGGGGAGACCCAGTACTTC,CASSRPSGRGETQYF
NA,TRBD2,TRBV19,TRBJ2-1,TGTGCCAGTAGTATTTCGGGACTAGCGAAATACAATGAGCAGTTCTTC,CASSISGLAKYNEQFF
NA,TRBD2,TRBV10-3,TRBJ2-1,TGTGCCATCAGCCAAATCAAAGGGACTAGCGGGACCTCCTACAATGAGCAGTTCTTC,CAISQIKGTSGTSYNEQFF
NA,NA,TRBV4-2,TRBJ2-1,TGTGCCAGCAGCCATCCCCCCACCAAGGGTTCCTACAATGAGCAGTTCTTC,CASSHPPTKGSYNEQFF
NA,TRBD1,TRBV5-6,TRBJ2-1,TGTGCCAGCAGCTTGGGGGACAGGGAGTACAATGAGCAGTTCTTC,CASSLGDREYNEQFF
NA,TRBD2,TRBV5-1,TRBJ2-2,TGCGCCAGCAGTGGGCTAGCGGGAATGGACACCGGGGAGCTGTTTTTT,CASSGLAGMDTGELFF
once,NA,TRBV14,TRBJ2-7,TGTGCCAGCGCCCGTGGGGGGAACTCCTACGAGCAGTACTTC,CASARGGNSYEQYF
NA,NA,TRBV18,TRBJ2-7,TGTGCCAGCTCACCGTCCGCCCCCAGGACCTCCAACGAGCAGTACTTC,CASSPSAPRTSNEQYF
once,NA,TRBV6-1,TRBJ2-7,TGTGCCAGCAGCACACACGGGAACTACGAGCAGTACTTC,CASSTHGNYEQYF
once,NA,TRBV14,TRBJ2-1,TGTGCCAGCAGCCCCCGATTCGGCGGGGTCCACAATGAGCAGTTCTTC,CASSPRFGGVHNEQFF
once,NA,TRBV19,TRBJ1-5,TGTGCCAGTAGTATAAGAAAAAGGGGGTATAGCAATCAGCCCCAGCATTTT,CASSIRKRGYSNQPQHF
once,TRBD2,TRBV5-6,TRBJ2-3,TGTGCCAGCAGCTTAAGGACTAGCGGGGCGAGCACAGATACGCAGTATTTT,CASSLRTSGASTDTQYF
NA,TRBD2,TRBV5-8,TRBJ2-5,TGTGCCAGCAGAAAAAGTTATGGGACTAGCGGGAATTTCCAAGAGACCCAGTACTTC,CASRKSYGTSGNFQETQYF
NA,NA,TRBV6-9,TRBJ2-7,TGTGCCAGCAGTTGGACCCGAGACGAGCAGTACTTC,CASSWTRDEQYF
NA,NA,TRBV7-9,TRBJ2-5,TGTGCCAGCATCCTACTTGGCAGCGAGACCCAGTACTTC,CASILLGSETQYF
NA,TRBD1,TRBV27,TRBJ1-2,TGTGCCAGCAGTTTTCGACAGGGGGACTATGGCTACACCTTC,CASSFRQGDYGYTF
NA,NA,TRBV30,TRBJ2-5,TGTGCCTGGAGCCAGGGGGGAGAGACCCAGTACTTC,CAWSQGGETQYF
NA,NA,TRBV2,TRBJ2-5,TGTGCCAGCAGTGATCCACAGGGACGATTAGAGACCCAGTACTTC,CASSDPQGRLETQYF
NA,TRBD2,TRBV28,TRBJ2-1,TGTGCCAGCAGACGTACTAGCGGGCTCTATGAGCAGTTCTTC,CASRRTSGLYEQFF
NA,NA,TRBV25-1,TRBJ1-1,TGTGCCAGCAGTGAATCGGGGACGACAAACACTGAAGCTTTCTTT,CASSESGTTNTEAFF
NA,NA,TRBV5-1,TRBJ2-2,TGCGCCAGCAGCTTCCGGACAGATATGAACACCGGGGAGCTGTTTTTT,CASSFRTDMNTGELFF
NA,NA,TRBV5-6,TRBJ2-3,TGTGCCAGCAGCTTGGCCGGAGGTAGCCGCACAGATACGCAGTATTTT,CASSLAGGSRTDTQYF
NA,NA,TRBV7-7,TRBJ2-1,TGTGCTAGCAGCTTAGCGCCGGCGACGGTGCAGTTCTTC,CASSLAPATVQFF
NA,TRBD2,TRBV27,TRBJ2-3,TGTGCCAGCAGCCGGGGGGGGTACTCCACAGATACGCAGTATTTT,CASSRGGYSTDTQYF
NA,TRBD1,TRBV19,TRBJ2-2,TGTGCCAGTAGTATAAGTCAGGGGGTTAGCACCGGGGAGCTGTTTTTT,CASSISQGVSTGELFF